The next 31 T cell receptor beta chains were all read from a single sample in a study of blood T cells in healthy people across ages. A second about 7 to 12 cycle PCR used barcoded and J-beta primers. TCRdb re-derived calls from the 5' RACE reads in MiXCR, one entry per CDR3 protein. Of some 860,000 distinct CDR3 sequences in the sample, around 50% were seen once. The source material was blood. Source of these receptors: a man aged 40-50 years in good health.

The V gene is TRBV14, the J gene TRBJ1-2; no clear D. The CDR3 has 15 amino acids. CDR1 and CDR2 from the germline V gene are SGHDN and FVKESK. Trimming shortened V by 1 base and J by 4 bases, and 13 bases separated the two germline ends. The CDR3 DNA reads as TGTGCCAGCAGCCAAGTCAGCCCGAGTTCCTATGGCTACACCTTC. It specifies CASSQVSPSSYGYTF.

This clonotype was found once. V usage is TRBV9 and J usage is TRBJ2-5; D ambiguous. Trimming shortened V by 0 bases and J by 5 bases, and 14 bases separated the two germline ends. The CDR3 runs 15 residues. Germline loops: CDR1 SGDLS, CDR2 YYNGEE. CDR3 region: CASSVVERLGETQYF. The CDR3 DNA is TGTGCCAGCAGCGTAGTAGAACGACTTGGGGAGACCCAGTACTTC.

The chain links TRBV12-3 or TRBV12-4 to TRBJ2-5; no clear D. The DNA matches TRBJ2-7 better at its end, which makes the J call doubtful. This CDR3 has 14 amino acids. The CDR3 sequence is CASSGPGSDYEQYF. The CDR3 DNA reads as TGTGCCAGCAGTGGCCCCGGAAGCGATTACGAGCAGTACTTC.

This chain connects TRBV6-2 or TRBV6-3 to TRBJ2-1; no clear D. The ends were cut back, 6 bases at V and 4 bases at J, with 10 bases in the middle. There are 13 residues in the CDR3. CDR1 and CDR2 from the germline V gene are MNHEY and SVGEGT. In nucleotides, the CDR3 is TGTGCCAGCAGACCTTTGGGTTACAATGAGCAGTTCTTC. Its protein product is CASRPLGYNEQFF.

This chain joins TRBV6-4 and TRBJ1-6, with TRBD1 matching over 7 bases. With 5 bases clipped from V and 11 bases from J, the junction kept 12 bases outside the gene matches. There are 15 residues in the CDR3. Germline V CDR1 and CDR2: MRHNA, SNTAGT. The CDR3 reads CASSIRTGRGTPLHF. DNA of the CDR3: TGTGCCAGCAGTATTAGGACAGGCAGGGGGACACCCCTCCACTTT.

The gene calls are TRBV27 and TRBJ2-7, with 12 bases aligning to TRBD1. Gene TRBJ2-5 matches the end of the DNA better, so the J call may be wrong. The CDR3 spans 16 residues. Germline-derived CDR1 and CDR2 are MNHEY and SMNVEV (reference sequence). In nucleotides, the CDR3 is TGTGCCAGCACCCGTGGGACAGGGGGCCGAAGGGAGACCCAGTACTTC. Residues: CASTRGTGGRRETQYF.

This rearrangement joins TRBV12-3 or TRBV12-4 to TRBJ1-2; D might be TRBD1 (6 bases). CDR3 length: 13 residues. Trimming removed 5 bases from V and 3 bases from J, with 10 bases in between. The CDR3 is CASSQQGYYGYTF. CDR3 in DNA: TGTGCCAGCAGTCAACAGGGTTACTATGGCTACACCTTC.

The chain is built from TRBV20-1 and TRBJ2-5, with 7 bases aligning to TRBD2. Germline V gene sequence: CDR1 DFQATT, CDR2 SNEGSKA (reference sequence). The V and J ends lost 3 bases and 6 bases, in that order; junction bases with no gene match: 25. The length of the CDR3 is 19 residues. CDR3 protein: CSASDTLFAAGEGTKTQYF. In DNA, the CDR3 is TGCAGTGCTAGCGACACCCTTTTTGCGGCGGGAGAAGGGACCAAGACCCAGTACTTC.

The chain uses TRBV27 and TRBJ2-5, with D perhaps TRBD1 or TRBD2 (5 bases each). The germline CDR1 and CDR2 sequences are MNHEY and SMNVEV (reference sequence). This CDR3 contains 17 residues. V shed 7 bases and J shed 0 bases, with 21 bases lying between them. CDR3 nucleotide sequence: TGTGCCAGCAACCGAGGGCGAGCGATGGGGCACCAAGAGACCCAGTACTTC. Translating it yields CASNRGRAMGHQETQYF.

A few counts support this clonotype. This chain connects TRBV20-1 to TRBJ2-3; D perhaps matches TRBD2 (7 bases). Germline V gives CDR1 DFQATT, CDR2 SNEGSKA (reference sequence). Deletions cut 2 bases from V and 6 bases from J, with 12 bases between. The CDR3 length is 13 residues. The CDR3 DNA reads as TGCAGTGCTAGATCGGGGGGCGTGGATACGCAGTATTTT. Its protein product is CSARSGGVDTQYF.

The chain joins TRBV29-1 to TRBJ2-3; no reliable D call. Trimming left V 4 bases short and J 1 base short, with 9 bases between. Per the germline V gene, CDR1 is SQVTM and CDR2 is ANQGSEA. The CDR3 contains 13 residues. CDR3 sequence: CSVGTDGTDTQYF. CDR3 sequence (DNA): TGCAGCGTTGGAACAGACGGCACAGATACGCAGTATTTT.

This chain joins TRBV7-3 and TRBJ2-1; D may be TRBD1 or TRBD2 (7 bases each). From germline, CDR1 is SGHTA and CDR2 FQGTGA. CDR3 size: 14 residues. V was cut by 5 bases and J by 4 bases, with 12 bases left in between. The chain's CDR3 is CASSQGGQYNEQFF. The CDR3 DNA reads as TGTGCCAGCAGCCAGGGGGGGCAGTACAATGAGCAGTTCTTC.

The chain recombines TRBV28 with TRBJ2-1; 7 bases match TRBD2. Germline trimming cut 7 bases from V and 1 base from J; bases unmatched to any gene: 7. The CDR3 is 15 residues long. CDR1 MDHEN and CDR2 SYDVKM come from the germline V gene. CDR3: CASIGTGGSYNEQFF. CDR3 in DNA: TGTGCCAGCATCGGGACGGGAGGTTCCTACAATGAGCAGTTCTTC. The whole variable domain, filled in from reference TRBV28 and TRBJ2-1, reads DVKVTQSSRYLVKRTGEKVFLECVQDMDHENMFWYRQDPGLGLRLIYFSYDVKMKEKGDIPEGYSVSREKKERFSLILESASTNQTSMYLCASIGTGGSYNEQFFGPGTRLTVL.

The CDR3 sequence is CASSAQSRDLGTGKGNYGYTF. The CDR3 nucleotides are TGTGCCAGCAGTGCACAAAGCCGGGACCTCGGGACAGGGAAGGGGAACTATGGCTACACCTTC. The V and J genes are TRBV2 and TRBJ1-2, with TRBD1 identical over 9 bases. The germline V gene has CDR1 SNHLY and CDR2 FYNNEI. Trimming cost V 4 bases and J 2 bases; bases outside gene matches: 23. The CDR3 is 21 residues long. Looking up the rest from reference TRBV2 and TRBJ1-2 gives the full variable domain: EPEVTQTPSHQVTQMGQEVILRCVPISNHLYFYWYRQILGQKVEFLVSFYNNEISEKSEIFDDQFSVERPDGSNFTLKIRSTKLEDSAMYFCASSAQSRDLGTGKGNYGYTFGSGTRLTVV.

The chain carries TRBV29-1 and TRBJ2-2, with 8 bases that match TRBD1. CDR3 size: 13 residues. CDR1 SQVTM and CDR2 ANQGSEA come from the germline V gene. The CDR3 DNA reads as TGCGCTGGACAGGGCATAAACACCGGGGAGCTGTTTTTT. Translation gives CAGQGINTGELFF.

This clonotype was detected many times. The rearrangement joins TRBV13 to TRBJ1-1, with D tentatively TRBD1 (5 bases). CDR1 is PRHDT, CDR2 FYEKMQ, per germline (reference sequence). Trimming took 5 bases from V and 3 from J, leaving 16 bases between them. The CDR3 has 15 residues. CDR3 nucleotides: TGTGCCAGCAGCACTCCAGGGACGGGACACACTGAAGCTTTCTTT. The encoded protein is CASSTPGTGHTEAFF.

In its sample, this clonotype was seen a few times. The V gene is TRBV10-3, the J gene TRBJ2-1; D is ambiguous. The CDR3 is 16 amino acids. Germline V gene lookup returns CDR1 ENHRY and CDR2 SYGVKD. With 0 bases removed from V and 10 bases from J, the gap between germline ends came to 19 bases. As DNA, the CDR3 is TGTGCCATCAGTGAGTCGTCGAAGACGTCGGTCGGGGAGCAGTTCTTC. It yields the protein CAISESSKTSVGEQFF.

The chain employs TRBV5-1 and TRBJ2-3, with D hard to call. There are 14 residues in the CDR3. The V end lost 0 bases, the J end lost 2 bases, and 7 bases lay between the germline ends. Germline lookup yields CDR1 SGHRS and CDR2 YFSETQ. Here the CDR3 DNA reads TGCGCCAGCAGCTTGGGCCATCACACAGATACGCAGTATTTT. Protein product: CASSLGHHTDTQYF.

The chain joins TRBV28 to TRBJ2-3; D possibly matches TRBD1 or TRBD2 (5 bases each). Germline V gives CDR1 MDHEN, CDR2 SYDVKM. The CDR3 is 14 residues long. V was pared by 4 bases and J by 5 bases, with 13 bases between. CDR3 in DNA: TGTGCCAGCAGTTCTCCGGGGCCGCAAGATACGCAGTATTTT. Its translation: CASSSPGPQDTQYF. The full variable domain, completed using reference TRBV28 and TRBJ2-3, is DVKVTQSSRYLVKRTGEKVFLECVQDMDHENMFWYRQDPGLGLRLIYFSYDVKMKEKGDIPEGYSVSREKKERFSLILESASTNQTSMYLCASSSPGPQDTQYFGPGTRLTVL.

The rearrangement uses TRBV6-1 and TRBJ2-2; TRBD2 agrees at 9 bases. The J segment lost 2 bases and the V segment lost 6 bases, leaving 16 bases of the junction unmatched. The CDR3 contains 19 residues. Looked up from germline, CDR1 is MNHNS and CDR2 is SASEGT. The CDR3 region has the DNA TGTGCCAGCAGGGTAGTAGCGGGAGCTTGGGTCCCAAACACCGGGGAGCTGTTTTTT. This translates into CASRVVAGAWVPNTGELFF.

The gene calls are TRBV6-2 or TRBV6-3 and TRBJ2-4; D is ambiguous. V was clipped by 6 bases and J by 8 bases, with 14 bases between them. The CDR3 contains 13 residues. CDR1 and CDR2 from the germline V gene are MNHEY and SVGEGT. The CDR3 DNA reads TGTGCCAGCAGACCGGGTCTAGTTGACATTCAGTACTTC. This encodes CASRPGLVDIQYF.

This clonotype was seen only a few times. CDR3 coding DNA: TGTGCCAGCAGCATCCTCCGGGACAGGGCTGATTACGAGCAGTACTTC. Its translation: CASSILRDRADYEQYF. V gene TRBV21-1 combines with J gene TRBJ2-7; the table's D gene call, TRBD1, was not cross checked with the DNA. TRBV21-1 is a pseudogene segment. The CDR3 runs 16 residues.

V usage is TRBV4-1 and J usage is TRBJ2-3, with D hard to call. Trimming stripped 0 bases from V and 3 bases from J, with 10 bases between. This CDR3 has 15 residues. Germline-derived CDR1 and CDR2 are MGHRA and YSYEKL. The CDR3 DNA is TGCGCCAGCAGCCAAGATCGGGCAGTAACAGATACGCAGTATTTT. It is translated as CASSQDRAVTDTQYF.

This chain uses TRBV24-1 with TRBJ2-1; D gene unclear. V shed 1 base and J shed 5 bases, with 11 bases lying between them. CDR1 KGHDR and CDR2 SFDVKD come from the germline V gene. The CDR3 consists of 15 residues. The CDR3 DNA reads TGTGCCACCAGTGATTTTGGCGACTTAGACAATGAGCAGTTCTTC. This codes for CATSDFGDLDNEQFF.

This clonotype turned up a few times. V usage is TRBV5-1 and J usage is TRBJ2-7; D is undetermined. This CDR3 contains 12 residues. V lost 1 base and J lost 4, with 6 bases in between. Germline assignment: CDR1 SGHRS and CDR2 YFSETQ. The CDR3 nucleotides read TGCGCCAGCAGCTTGACCCAGTACGAGCAGTACTTC. Protein sequence: CASSLTQYEQYF.

This clonotype was seen only a few times. The chain uses TRBV7-9 and TRBJ2-5; the D is unclear. CDR1 is SEHNR and CDR2 is FQNEAQ in the germline V gene (reference sequence). The ends were cut back, 9 bases at V and 1 base at J, with 9 bases in the middle. CDR3 length equals 12 residues. The DNA for the CDR3 is TGTGCCAGTACGAAGTTCCAAGAGACCCAGTACTTC. Its protein is CASTKFQETQYF. Filled out from reference TRBV7-9 and TRBJ2-5, the complete variable domain reads DTGVSQNPRHKITKRGQNVTFRCDPISEHNRLYWYRQTLGQGPEFLTYFQNEAQLEKSRLLSDRFSAERPKGSFSTLEIQRTEQGDSAMYLCASTKFQETQYFGPGTRLLVL.

The chain joins TRBV5-1 to TRBJ2-7, with D possibly being TRBD2 (5 bases). V dropped 1 base and J dropped 7 bases, with 18 bases sitting between them. The CDR3 length is 15 residues. Germline V gene data show CDR1 as SGHRS and CDR2 as YFSETQ. The CDR3 loop reads CASSLYPGSHNEQYF. The CDR3, as DNA: TGCGCCAGCAGCTTGTACCCGGGGAGCCACAATGAGCAGTACTTC.

This clonotype was counted once. A much larger clone sits a single nucleotide away, making a read error possible. The chain is built from TRBV7-3 and TRBJ2-1; D is uncertain. The CDR3 is made up of 13 amino acids. The germline V gene encodes CDR1 SGHTA and CDR2 FQGTGA. V lost 2 bases and J 10 bases, leaving 12 bases between the germline ends. The CDR3 here is CASSLPGYKEQFF. For the CDR3, the DNA is TGTGCCAGCAGCTTACCTGGGTATAAGGAGCAGTTCTTC.

The chain has TRBV11-3 and TRBJ2-7; D is unresolved. The better agreement between TRBJ2-5 and the DNA end casts doubt on the J call. The CDR3 has 12 amino acids. The germline V gene has CDR1 SGHNT and CDR2 YENEEA. The DNA of the CDR3 is TGTGCCAGCAGCTTAGTTATTGGGACCCAGTACTTC. As protein: CASSLVIGTQYF.

This chain uses TRBV29-1 with TRBJ2-5; TRBD2 aligns across 8 bases. The CDR3 consists of 14 residues. Per germline, CDR1 SQVTM and CDR2 ANQGSEA. V dropped 7 bases and J dropped 7; count of bases not matched to a gene: 14. CDR3 nucleotides: TGCAGCGCCCTCCTGGCGGGGGGTCTTATGACCCAGTACTTC. It yields the protein CSALLAGGLMTQYF.

This clonotype was detected only a few times. The chain uses TRBV12-3 or TRBV12-4 and TRBJ2-5, with D tentatively TRBD1 (6 bases). CDR3 size: 14 residues. Trimming stripped 5 bases from V and 2 bases from J, with 12 bases between. The CDR3 DNA is TGTGCCAGCAGTCAAGGACAGAGACAAGAGACCCAGTACTTC. As protein: CASSQGQRQETQYF.